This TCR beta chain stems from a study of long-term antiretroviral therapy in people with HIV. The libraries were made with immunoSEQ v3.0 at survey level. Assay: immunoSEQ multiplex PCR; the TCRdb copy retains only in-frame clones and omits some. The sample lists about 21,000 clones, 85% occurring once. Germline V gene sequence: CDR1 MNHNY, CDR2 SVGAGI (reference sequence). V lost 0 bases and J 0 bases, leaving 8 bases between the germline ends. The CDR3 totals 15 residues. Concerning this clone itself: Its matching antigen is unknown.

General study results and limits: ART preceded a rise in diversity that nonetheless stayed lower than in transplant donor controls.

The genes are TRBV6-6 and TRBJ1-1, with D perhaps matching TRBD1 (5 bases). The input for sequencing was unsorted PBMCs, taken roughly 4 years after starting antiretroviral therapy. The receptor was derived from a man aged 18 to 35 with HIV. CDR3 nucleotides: TGTGCCAGCAGTTACTCGAGGGGAATGAACACTGAAGCTTTCTTT. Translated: CASSYSRGMNTEAFF.